The 13 T cell receptor beta chains presented below share a single source sample, sequenced in a study of T cell changes during pregnancy in multiple sclerosis (dated by TCRdb to between 2018 and 2021). Libraries were constructed by the immunoSEQ multiplex PCR assay. In its TCRdb copy, this immuneACCESS table keeps in-frame sequences only and misses some clones. Where compared with another copy, unresolved V genes explain less than half of these, and the others have no known cause. This sample comprises around 80,000 clones, 92% of them detected only once. Almost 1.5% of the sample is held by the ten biggest clonotypes. The sequencing here drew on peripheral blood, taken before pregnancy. The receptors shown here come from a female donor with multiple sclerosis, enrolled in a pregnancy study.

This clone was seen once. The chain uses TRBV5-6 and TRBJ2-7; TRBD1 matches 10 bases. Germline V gives CDR1 SGHDT, CDR2 YYEEEE. The CDR3 length is 14 residues. V gave up 3 bases and J gave up 2 bases; unmatched junction bases: 2. CDR3 bases: TGTGCCAGCAGCTGGGGACAGGGGACCTACGAGCAGTACTTC. Its translation: CASSWGQGTYEQYF.

The chain employs TRBV4-2 and TRBJ1-2, with a tentative D call TRBD1 (6 bases). This CDR3 has 16 amino acids. V shed 4 bases and J shed 0 bases, with 15 bases lying between them. Germline-derived CDR1 and CDR2 are LGHNA and YNFKEQ. CDR3 sequence reads: CASSLRQAGANYGYTF. The DNA of the CDR3 is TGTGCCAGCAGCCTTCGACAGGCGGGAGCTAACTATGGCTACACCTTC.

This sequence joins TRBV5-1 and TRBJ1-3, with D possibly matching TRBD1 (6 bases). The CDR3 runs 15 residues. Germline V lookup: CDR1 SGHRS, CDR2 YFSETQ. Trimming took off 4 bases at V and 0 bases at J, with 11 bases between the two ends. The DNA for the CDR3 is TGCGCCAGCAGCATTGACAGGAGCTCTGGAAACACCATATATTTT. It is translated as CASSIDRSSGNTIYF.

The V and J genes are TRBV19 and TRBJ1-4, with 9 bases lining up with TRBD1. V shed 6 bases, J shed 6 bases, and the junction held 5 bases outside the gene matches. This CDR3 has 14 residues. Germline CDR1 and CDR2: LNHDA and SQIVND (reference sequence). DNA of the CDR3: TGTGCCAGTAGGCCGGGACAGGGATATGAAAAACTGTTTTTT. It translates to CASRPGQGYEKLFF.

The chain has TRBV19 and TRBJ2-3, with 7 bases lining up with TRBD2. The germline gives CDR1 LNHDA, CDR2 SQIVND (reference sequence). V lost 4 bases, J lost 4 bases, and 2 bases stayed unmatched. The CDR3 sequence is 13 residues long. The CDR3 reads CASSRRGSDTQYF. CDR3 nucleotide sequence: TGTGCCAGTAGTAGGCGGGGGTCAGATACGCAGTATTTT.

The rearrangement links TRBV14 to TRBJ2-7; the match to TRBD2 covers 10 bases. Germline CDR1 reads SGHDN; CDR2 reads FVKESK. The CDR3 runs 15 residues. Trimming removed 3 bases from V and 4 bases from J; junction bases left unmatched: 6. The DNA for the CDR3 is TGTGCCAGCAGCCATAGGACTAGCGGTGATTACGAGCAGTACTTC. Its protein is CASSHRTSGDYEQYF.

V usage is TRBV25-1 and J usage is TRBJ1-1, with a weak D call TRBD1 (6 bases). The length of the CDR3 is 14 residues. Germline CDR1 and CDR2: MGHDK and SYGVNS. V was clipped by 8 bases and J by 6 bases, with 19 bases between them. The CDR3 nucleotides are TGTGCCAGCGCTACCACGGGACATCCCGCTGAAGCTTTCTTT. Protein: CASATTGHPAEAFF.

This clone was seen only a few times. The V gene is TRBV27, the J gene TRBJ2-1; 9 bases fit TRBD1. From germline, CDR1 is MNHEY and CDR2 SMNVEV (reference sequence). The CDR3 covers 14 residues. With V trimmed by 3 bases and J by 5 bases, 2 bases remained unmatched. CDR3: CASSFGTGNNEQFF. The CDR3, as DNA: TGTGCCAGCAGTTTCGGGACAGGGAACAATGAGCAGTTCTTC.

The chain links TRBV9 to TRBJ2-7, with D possibly being TRBD2 (5 bases). Germline V lookup: CDR1 SGDLS, CDR2 YYNGEE. The V gene lost 0 bases and the J gene lost 1 base, with 8 bases spanning the gap. There are 14 residues in the CDR3. In DNA, the CDR3 is TGTGCCAGCAGCGTAGAAGAGGGTTCCTACGAGCAGTACTTC. This translates into CASSVEEGSYEQYF.

This chain connects TRBV5-1 to TRBJ1-1; D might be TRBD1 (6 bases). CDR1 and CDR2 (germline): SGHRS, YFSETQ. Trimming pared 1 base from V and 0 bases from J, leaving 13 bases between. This CDR3 contains 16 residues. The CDR3 loop is CASSLTPGTLNTEAFF. CDR3 sequence (DNA): TGCGCCAGCAGCTTGACCCCCGGGACACTGAACACTGAAGCTTTCTTT.

This chain uses TRBV10-1 with TRBJ2-1; TRBD2 is a possible D gene (5 bases). CDR1 and CDR2 (germline): WNHNN, SYGVQD (reference sequence). Trimming shortened V by 6 bases and J by 8 bases, and 11 bases separated the two germline ends. This CDR3 is 12 amino acids long. DNA of the CDR3: TGCGCCAGCAGAAGGGAGTCCCATGAGCAGTTCTTC. Translation: CASRRESHEQFF.

In DNA, the CDR3 is TGTGCCTGGACCACGCAGGGGTTCAGTGGCTACACCTTC. Encoded protein: CAWTTQGFSGYTF. This rearrangement joins TRBV30 to TRBJ1-2; a possible D gene is TRBD1 (6 bases). V was trimmed by 4 bases and J by 7 bases, leaving 16 bases between them. Germline V lookup: CDR1 GTSNPN, CDR2 SVGIG (reference sequence). This CDR3 spans 13 amino acids. Together with reference TRBV30 and TRBJ1-2, the CDR3 gives the full variable domain: SQTIHQWPATLVQPVGSPLSLECTVEGTSNPNLYWYRQAAGRGLQLLFYSVGIGQISSEVPQNLSASRPQDRQFILSSKKLLLSDSGFYLCAWTTQGFSGYTFGSGTRLTVV.

The gene calls are TRBV5-1 and TRBJ2-2; D gene ambiguous. Germline CDR1 is SGHRS and CDR2 is YFSETQ. The V and J ends lost 0 bases and 1 base respectively, with 10 bases between them. There are 16 residues in the CDR3. CDR3: CASSLAETGNTGELFF. In DNA, the CDR3 is TGCGCCAGCAGCTTGGCCGAGACGGGGAACACCGGGGAGCTGTTTTTT.